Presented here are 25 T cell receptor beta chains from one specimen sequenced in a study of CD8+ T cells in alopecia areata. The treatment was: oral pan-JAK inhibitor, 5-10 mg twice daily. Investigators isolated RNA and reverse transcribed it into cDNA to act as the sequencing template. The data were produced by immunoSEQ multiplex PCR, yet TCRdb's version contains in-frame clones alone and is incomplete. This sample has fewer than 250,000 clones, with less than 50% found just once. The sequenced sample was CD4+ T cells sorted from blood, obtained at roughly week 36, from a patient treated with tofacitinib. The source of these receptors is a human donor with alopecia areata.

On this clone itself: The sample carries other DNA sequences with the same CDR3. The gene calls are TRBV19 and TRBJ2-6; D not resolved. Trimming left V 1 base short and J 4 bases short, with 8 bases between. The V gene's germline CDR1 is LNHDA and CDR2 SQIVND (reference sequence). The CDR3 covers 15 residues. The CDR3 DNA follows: TGTGCCAGTAGTATAGGGACGGCGGGGGCCAACGTCCTGACTTTC. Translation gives CASSIGTAGANVLTF.

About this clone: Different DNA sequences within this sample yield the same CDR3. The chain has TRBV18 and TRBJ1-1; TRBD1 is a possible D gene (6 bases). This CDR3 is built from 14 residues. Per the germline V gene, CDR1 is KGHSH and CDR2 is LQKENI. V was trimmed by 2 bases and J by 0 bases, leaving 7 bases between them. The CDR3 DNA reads TGTGCCAGCTCACCAGGACAGTTGAACACTGAAGCTTTCTTT. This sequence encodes CASSPGQLNTEAFF.

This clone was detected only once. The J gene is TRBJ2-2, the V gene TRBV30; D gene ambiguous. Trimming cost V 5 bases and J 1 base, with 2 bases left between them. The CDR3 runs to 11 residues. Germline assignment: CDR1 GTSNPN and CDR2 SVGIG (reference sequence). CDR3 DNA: TGTGCCTGGTGGAACACCGGGGAGCTGTTTTTT. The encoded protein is CAWWNTGELFF.

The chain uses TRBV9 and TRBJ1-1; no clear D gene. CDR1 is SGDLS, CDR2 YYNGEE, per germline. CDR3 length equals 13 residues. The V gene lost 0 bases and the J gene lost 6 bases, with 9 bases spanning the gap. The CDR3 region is CASSVVPAAEAFF. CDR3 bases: TGTGCCAGCAGCGTAGTCCCGGCAGCTGAAGCTTTCTTT. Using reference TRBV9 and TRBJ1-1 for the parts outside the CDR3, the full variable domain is DSGVTQTPKHLITATGQRVTLRCSPRSGDLSVYWYQQSLDQGLQFLIQYYNGEERAKGNILERFSAQQFPDLHSELNLSSLELGDSALYFCASSVVPAAEAFFGQGTRLTVV.

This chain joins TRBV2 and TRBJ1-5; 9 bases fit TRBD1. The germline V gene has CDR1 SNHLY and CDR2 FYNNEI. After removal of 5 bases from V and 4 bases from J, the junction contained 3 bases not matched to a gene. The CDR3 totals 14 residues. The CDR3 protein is CASSSDRGNQPQHF. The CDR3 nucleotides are TGTGCCAGCAGTTCGGACAGGGGAAATCAGCCCCAGCATTTT.

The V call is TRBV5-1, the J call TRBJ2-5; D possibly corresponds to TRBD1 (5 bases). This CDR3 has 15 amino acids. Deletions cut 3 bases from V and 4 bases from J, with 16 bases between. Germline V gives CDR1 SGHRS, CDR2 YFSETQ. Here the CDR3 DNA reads TGCGCCAGCAGCTCCAACCAGGGATGGGGAGAGACCCAGTACTTC. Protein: CASSSNQGWGETQYF.

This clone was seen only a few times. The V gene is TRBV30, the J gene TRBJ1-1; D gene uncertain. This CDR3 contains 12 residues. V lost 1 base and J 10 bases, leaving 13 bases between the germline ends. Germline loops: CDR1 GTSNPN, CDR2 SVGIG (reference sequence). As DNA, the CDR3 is TGTGCCTGGAGTGCACAGTACTCTCGAGCTTTCTTT. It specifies CAWSAQYSRAFF.

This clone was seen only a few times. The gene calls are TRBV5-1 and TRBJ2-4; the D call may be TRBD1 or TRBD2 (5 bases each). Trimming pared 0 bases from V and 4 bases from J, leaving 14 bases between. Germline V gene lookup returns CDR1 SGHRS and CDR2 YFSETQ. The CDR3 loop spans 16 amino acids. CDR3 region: CASSLALAGTKNIQYF. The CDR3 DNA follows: TGCGCCAGCAGCTTGGCCTTGGCAGGGACGAAAAACATTCAGTACTTC.

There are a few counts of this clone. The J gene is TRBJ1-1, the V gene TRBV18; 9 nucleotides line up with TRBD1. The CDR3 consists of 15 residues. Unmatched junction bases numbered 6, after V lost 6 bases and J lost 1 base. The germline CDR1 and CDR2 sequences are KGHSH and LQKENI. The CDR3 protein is CASSRDRATNTEAFF. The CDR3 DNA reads TGTGCCAGCTCCCGGGACAGGGCTACGAACACTGAAGCTTTCTTT.

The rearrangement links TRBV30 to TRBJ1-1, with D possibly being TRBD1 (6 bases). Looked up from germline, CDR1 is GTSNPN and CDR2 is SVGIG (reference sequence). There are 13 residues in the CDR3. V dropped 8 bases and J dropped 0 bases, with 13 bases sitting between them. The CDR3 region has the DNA TGTGCCCGTGGAACAGGGATGAACACTGAAGCTTTCTTT. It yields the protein CARGTGMNTEAFF.

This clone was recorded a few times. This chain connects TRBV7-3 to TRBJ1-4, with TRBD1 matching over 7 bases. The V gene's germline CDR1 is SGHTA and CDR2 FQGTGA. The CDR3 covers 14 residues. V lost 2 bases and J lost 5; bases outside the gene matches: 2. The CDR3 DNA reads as TGTGCCAGCAGCTTACGGGGACAGAATGAAAAACTGTTTTTT. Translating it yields CASSLRGQNEKLFF.

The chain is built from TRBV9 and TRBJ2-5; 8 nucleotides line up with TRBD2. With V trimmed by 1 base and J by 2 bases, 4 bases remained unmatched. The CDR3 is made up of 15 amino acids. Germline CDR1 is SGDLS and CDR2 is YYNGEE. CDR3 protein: CASSVSTSGQETQYF. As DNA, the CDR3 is TGTGCCAGCAGCGTATCAACTAGCGGTCAAGAGACCCAGTACTTC.

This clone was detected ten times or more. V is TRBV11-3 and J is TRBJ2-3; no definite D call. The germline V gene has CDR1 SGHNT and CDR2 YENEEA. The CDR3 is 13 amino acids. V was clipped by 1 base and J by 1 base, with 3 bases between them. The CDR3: CASSLGRTDTQYF. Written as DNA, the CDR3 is TGTGCCAGCAGCTTAGGTCGCACAGATACGCAGTATTTT. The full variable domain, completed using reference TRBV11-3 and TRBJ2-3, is EAGVVQSPRYKIIEKKQPVAFWCNPISGHNTLYWYLQNLGQGPELLIRYENEEAVDDSQLPKDRFSAERLKGVDSTLKIQPAELGDSAVYLCASSLGRTDTQYFGPGTRLTVL.

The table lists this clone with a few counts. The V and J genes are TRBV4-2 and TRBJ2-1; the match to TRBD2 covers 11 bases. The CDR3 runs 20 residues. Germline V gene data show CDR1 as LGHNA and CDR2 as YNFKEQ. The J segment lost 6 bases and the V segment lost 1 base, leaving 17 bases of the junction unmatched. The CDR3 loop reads CASSQGGGTSGHPTANEQFF. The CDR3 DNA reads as TGTGCCAGCAGCCAAGGAGGGGGGACTAGCGGTCACCCTACAGCCAATGAGCAGTTCTTC.

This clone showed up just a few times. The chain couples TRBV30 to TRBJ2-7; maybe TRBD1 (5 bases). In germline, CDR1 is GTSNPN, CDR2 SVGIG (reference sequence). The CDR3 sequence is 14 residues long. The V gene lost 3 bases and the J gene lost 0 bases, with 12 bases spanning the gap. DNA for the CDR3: TGTGCCTGGAGCGCGACAGTTAGCTCCTACGAGCAGTACTTC. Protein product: CAWSATVSSYEQYF.

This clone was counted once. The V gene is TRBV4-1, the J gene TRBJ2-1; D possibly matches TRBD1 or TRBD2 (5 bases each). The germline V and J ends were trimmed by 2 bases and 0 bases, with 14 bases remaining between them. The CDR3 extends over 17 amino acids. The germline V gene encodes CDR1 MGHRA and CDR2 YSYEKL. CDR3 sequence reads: CASSQRGTGSSYNEQFF. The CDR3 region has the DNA TGCGCCAGCAGCCAACGAGGGACGGGGAGCTCCTACAATGAGCAGTTCTTC.

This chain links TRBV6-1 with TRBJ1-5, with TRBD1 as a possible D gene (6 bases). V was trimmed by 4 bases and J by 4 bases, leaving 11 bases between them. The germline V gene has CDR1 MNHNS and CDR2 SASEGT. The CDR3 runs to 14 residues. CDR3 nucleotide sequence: TGTGCCAGCAGTGGCCGGACAGAAAATCAGCCCCAGCATTTT. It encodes CASSGRTENQPQHF.

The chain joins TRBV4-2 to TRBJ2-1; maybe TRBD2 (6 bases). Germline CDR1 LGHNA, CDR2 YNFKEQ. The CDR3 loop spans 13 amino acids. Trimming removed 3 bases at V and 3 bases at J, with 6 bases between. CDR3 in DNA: TGTGCCAGCAGCCAGGACTACTACAATGAGCAGTTCTTC. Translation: CASSQDYYNEQFF.

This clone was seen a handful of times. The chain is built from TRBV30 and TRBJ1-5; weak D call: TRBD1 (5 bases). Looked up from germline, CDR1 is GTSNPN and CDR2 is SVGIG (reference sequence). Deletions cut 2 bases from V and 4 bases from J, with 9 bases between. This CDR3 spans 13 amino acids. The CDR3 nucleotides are TGTGCCTGGAGTTCGACAGCAAATCAGCCCCAGCATTTT. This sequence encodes CAWSSTANQPQHF.

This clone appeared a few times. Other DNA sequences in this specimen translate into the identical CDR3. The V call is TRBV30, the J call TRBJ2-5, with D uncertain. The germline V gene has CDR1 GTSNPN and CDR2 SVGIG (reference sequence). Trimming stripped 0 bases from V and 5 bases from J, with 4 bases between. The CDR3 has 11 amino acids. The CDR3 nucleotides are TGTGCCTGGAGTGTACTCGAGACCCAGTACTTC. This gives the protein CAWSVLETQYF. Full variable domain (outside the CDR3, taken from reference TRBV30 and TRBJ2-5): SQTIHQWPATLVQPVGSPLSLECTVEGTSNPNLYWYRQAAGRGLQLLFYSVGIGQISSEVPQNLSASRPQDRQFILSSKKLLLSDSGFYLCAWSVLETQYFGPGTRLLVL.

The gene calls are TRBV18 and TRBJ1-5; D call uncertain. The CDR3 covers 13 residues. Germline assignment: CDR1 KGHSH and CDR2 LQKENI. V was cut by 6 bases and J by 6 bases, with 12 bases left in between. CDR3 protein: CASSRGEGQPQHF. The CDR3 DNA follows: TGTGCCAGCTCCCGGGGAGAGGGTCAGCCCCAGCATTTT. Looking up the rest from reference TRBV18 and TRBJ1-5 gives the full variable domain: NAGVMQNPRHLVRRRGQEARLRCSPMKGHSHVYWYRQLPEEGLKFMVYLQKENIIDESGMPKERFSAEFPKEGPSILRIQQVVRGDSAAYFCASSRGEGQPQHFGDGTRLSIL.

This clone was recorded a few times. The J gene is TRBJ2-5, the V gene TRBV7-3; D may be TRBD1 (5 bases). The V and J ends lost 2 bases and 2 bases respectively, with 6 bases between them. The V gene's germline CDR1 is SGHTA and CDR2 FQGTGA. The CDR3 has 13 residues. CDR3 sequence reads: CASSLDRQETQYF. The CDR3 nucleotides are TGTGCCAGCAGCTTAGACAGACAAGAGACCCAGTACTTC.

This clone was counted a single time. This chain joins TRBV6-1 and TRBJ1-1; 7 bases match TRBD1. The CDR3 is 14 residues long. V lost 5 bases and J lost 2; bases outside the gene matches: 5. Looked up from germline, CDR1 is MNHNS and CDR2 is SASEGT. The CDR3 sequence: CASSLTGYNTEAFF. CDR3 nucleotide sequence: TGTGCCAGCAGTTTGACAGGGTATAACACTGAAGCTTTCTTT.

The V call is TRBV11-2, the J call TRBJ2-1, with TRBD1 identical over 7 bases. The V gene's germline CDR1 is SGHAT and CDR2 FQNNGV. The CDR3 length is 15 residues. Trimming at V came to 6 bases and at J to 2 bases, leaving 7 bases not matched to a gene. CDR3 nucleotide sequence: TGTGCCAGCAGAGTAGAACAGGGGACCTACAATGAGCAGTTCTTC. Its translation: CASRVEQGTYNEQFF.

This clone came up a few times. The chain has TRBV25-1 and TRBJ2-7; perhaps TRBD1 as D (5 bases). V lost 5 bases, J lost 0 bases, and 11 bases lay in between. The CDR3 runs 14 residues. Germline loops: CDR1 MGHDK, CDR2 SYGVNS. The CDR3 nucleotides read TGTGCCAGCAGTCCACAGGTGAGCTCCTACGAGCAGTACTTC. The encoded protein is CASSPQVSSYEQYF.